The next 24 T cell receptor beta chains were all read from a single sample in a study of shared clonotypes between healthy human individuals (TCRdb year 2020). The library was produced with the immunoSEQ multiplex PCR assay. This is the immuneACCESS table as TCRdb keeps it, with only in-frame sequences that have V and J called. A part of the clones is gone; compared with another copy, unresolved V genes explain less than half, and the rest is unexplained. Recorded for this sample are roughly 2 million clones; roughly 94% of them occurred a single time. The ten biggest clones cover roughly 0.13% of the sample. Sequences were obtained from naive CD4+ T cells sorted from blood. The sample's cell subset or site label, in plain terms: CD45RA+ positively selected. The receptor set was obtained from a man between 18 and 29 years old in good health.

The chain recombines TRBV11-2 with TRBJ1-6; D perhaps matches TRBD1 (5 bases). V lost 5 bases to trimming and J lost 10 bases, with 18 bases between them. Germline CDR1 and CDR2: SGHAT and FQNNGV. The CDR3 extends over 15 amino acids. The chain's CDR3 is CASSLPRAGESPLHF. CDR3 in DNA: TGTGCCAGCAGCCTTCCCAGGGCCGGGGAGTCACCCCTCCACTTT.

The chain couples TRBV7-2 to TRBJ2-7; TRBD1 aligns across 8 bases. The germline V gene has CDR1 SGHTA and CDR2 FQGNSA. This CDR3 region has 14 residues. Trimming took 2 bases from V and 5 from J; bases not matched to a gene: 5. For the CDR3, the DNA is TGTGCCAGCAGCTTATCCGGACAGGGTAACGAGCAGTACTTC. Its protein is CASSLSGQGNEQYF.

This chain connects TRBV6-6 to TRBJ2-2, with D unclear. V shed 6 bases and J shed 3 bases, with 11 bases lying between them. The CDR3 runs to 14 residues. Germline CDR1 MNHNY, CDR2 SVGAGI (reference sequence). The CDR3 region is CASRESGYTGELFF. The CDR3 DNA reads TGTGCCAGCAGAGAGTCCGGATACACCGGGGAGCTGTTTTTT.

This chain joins TRBV6-1 and TRBJ1-5; maybe TRBD1 (6 bases). V lost 0 bases and J 8 bases, leaving 17 bases between the germline ends. Germline assignment: CDR1 MNHNS and CDR2 SASEGT. The CDR3 runs 16 residues. The CDR3 coding sequence is TGTGCCAGCAGTGAAGCGCTTGTAAGCAGGGGTAAGCCCCAGCATTTT. Translation: CASSEALVSRGKPQHF.

Of note for this clone: Other DNA sequences in this sample translate to the same CDR3. J is TRBJ2-5 and V is TRBV5-1; no firm D call. V was cut by 4 bases and J by 0 bases, with 4 bases left in between. CDR1 SGHRS and CDR2 YFSETQ come from the germline V gene. The CDR3 spans 12 residues. The CDR3 spells CASSLNQETQYF. The CDR3 DNA reads TGCGCCAGCAGCCTCAACCAAGAGACCCAGTACTTC.

This clone was found once. The gene calls are TRBV5-1 and TRBJ1-6, with D possibly being TRBD1 (6 bases). The CDR3 runs to 14 residues. V was cut by 4 bases and J by 6 bases, with 11 bases left in between. From germline, CDR1 is SGHRS and CDR2 YFSETQ. This CDR3 reads CASSHGQINSPLHF. The CDR3 DNA is TGCGCCAGCAGCCACGGACAGATTAATTCACCCCTCCACTTT.

The rearrangement uses TRBV28 and TRBJ1-1; D is ambiguous. Germline V gene data show CDR1 as MDHEN and CDR2 as SYDVKM. The V end was cut by 7 bases, the J end by 4 bases, with 16 bases between. This CDR3 comprises 14 residues. The CDR3 DNA reads as TGTGCCAGCACCCCCGGGCCTCTACTCACTGAAGCTTTCTTT. Translating gives CASTPGPLLTEAFF. The whole variable domain, remainder taken from reference TRBV28 and TRBJ1-1, is DVKVTQSSRYLVKRTGEKVFLECVQDMDHENMFWYRQDPGLGLRLIYFSYDVKMKEKGDIPEGYSVSREKKERFSLILESASTNQTSMYLCASTPGPLLTEAFFGQGTRLTVV.

The chain is built from TRBV7-9 and TRBJ1-2; no reliable D call. Trimming removed 2 bases at V and 0 bases at J, with 10 bases between. The CDR3 extends over 15 amino acids. Per the germline V gene, CDR1 is SEHNR and CDR2 is FQNEAQ (reference sequence). As DNA, the CDR3 is TGTGCCAGCAGCTTATCAACAGCAACTAACTATGGCTACACCTTC. Translation: CASSLSTATNYGYTF.

The chain carries TRBV10-2 and TRBJ2-3, with a possible D match to TRBD2 (6 bases). Between the trimmed V and J ends, which lost 2 bases and 2 bases, there was a span of 17 bases. The CDR3 contains 17 residues. Germline V CDR1 and CDR2: WSHSY, SAAADI. The CDR3 loop is CASSEEGLAQNTDTQYF. In DNA form, the CDR3 reads TGCGCCAGCAGTGAGGAGGGGCTAGCGCAAAACACAGATACGCAGTATTTT.

Concerning this clone itself: This same CDR3 is encoded by further DNA sequences in the sample. The gene calls are TRBV5-1 and TRBJ2-1; D is uncertain. Germline-derived CDR1 and CDR2 are SGHRS and YFSETQ. The V end lost 0 bases, the J end lost 0 bases, and 7 bases lay between the germline ends. CDR3 length: 15 amino acids. Here the CDR3 DNA reads TGCGCCAGCAGCTTGGCCTCTAGCTCCTACAATGAGCAGTTCTTC. This codes for CASSLASSSYNEQFF.

The chain is built from TRBV25-1 and TRBJ2-2; TRBD2 matches 9 bases. Germline CDR1 reads MGHDK; CDR2 reads SYGVNS. The CDR3 totals 16 residues. Trimming removed 3 bases from V and 5 bases from J; junction bases left unmatched: 7. The CDR3 loop is CASSDLAGVGTGELFF. The DNA of the CDR3 is TGTGCCAGCAGTGACTTAGCGGGAGTCGGGACCGGGGAGCTGTTTTTT.

The chain uses TRBV10-1 and TRBJ1-2; unclear D gene. The CDR3 consists of 12 residues. The V and J ends lost 5 bases and 2 bases respectively, with 6 bases between them. Per germline, CDR1 WNHNN and CDR2 SYGVQD (reference sequence). CDR3 residues: CASSTLNYGYTF. The CDR3 DNA is TGCGCCAGCAGTACGTTGAACTATGGCTACACCTTC.

V usage is TRBV5-1 and J usage is TRBJ1-2; D is perhaps TRBD1 (5 bases). V shed 3 bases and J shed 4 bases, with 28 bases lying between them. Germline values: CDR1 SGHRS, CDR2 YFSETQ. The length of the CDR3 is 19 residues. The DNA for the CDR3 is TGCGCCAGCAGCTCGCGTGGCGGGACCTCTTTGGGGGATTTCTATGGCTACACCTTC. Amino acid sequence: CASSSRGGTSLGDFYGYTF.

The chain links TRBV29-1 to TRBJ1-1, with D unclear. There are 14 residues in the CDR3. V dropped 6 bases and J dropped 3 bases, with 17 bases sitting between them. From germline, CDR1 is SQVTM and CDR2 ANQGSEA. CDR3 sequence: CSVRMGIRDTEAFF. The CDR3 nucleotides are TGCAGCGTCCGAATGGGGATACGGGACACTGAAGCTTTCTTT.

V gene TRBV19 combines with J gene TRBJ2-2, with no clear D. Germline CDR1 and CDR2: LNHDA and SQIVND (reference sequence). The V and J ends lost 7 bases and 0 bases respectively, with 15 bases between them. This CDR3 spans 16 amino acids. As DNA, the CDR3 is TGTGCCAGTACGGCTAACTCCATAGCGAACACCGGGGAGCTGTTTTTT. This codes for CASTANSIANTGELFF.

This chain links TRBV6-4 with TRBJ1-6; D is perhaps TRBD1 (6 bases). The ends were cut back, 5 bases at V and 6 bases at J, with 11 bases in the middle. Germline V gives CDR1 MRHNA, CDR2 SNTAGT. CDR3 length: 14 amino acids. In DNA form, the CDR3 reads TGTGCCAGCAGTACGGACAGAACTAATTCACCCCTCCACTTT. Its translation: CASSTDRTNSPLHF.

This chain links TRBV7-2 with TRBJ2-7; the D is unclear. The V gene's germline CDR1 is SGHTA and CDR2 FQGNSA. CDR3 length equals 12 residues. V lost 0 bases and J 6 bases, leaving 6 bases between the germline ends. Written as DNA, the CDR3 is TGTGCCAGCAGCTTAGCGGCTACCGAGCAGTACTTC. Translating gives CASSLAATEQYF.

V usage is TRBV5-1 and J usage is TRBJ1-1, with 9 bases lining up with TRBD1. V shed 4 bases, J shed 10 bases, and the junction held 14 bases outside the gene matches. Germline loops: CDR1 SGHRS, CDR2 YFSETQ. The CDR3 runs to 15 residues. In DNA form, the CDR3 reads TGCGCCAGCAGCCCCAGGGACAGGGCTTTTGACGGAGCTTTCTTT. Encoded protein: CASSPRDRAFDGAFF. Full variable domain (missing parts from reference TRBV5-1 and TRBJ1-1): KAGVTQTPRYLIKTRGQQVTLSCSPISGHRSVSWYQQTPGQGLQFLFEYFSETQRNKGNFPGRFSGRQFSNSRSEMNVSTLELGDSALYLCASSPRDRAFDGAFFGQGTRLTVV.

The gene calls are TRBV7-9 and TRBJ2-1; the match to TRBD2 covers 10 bases. V trimming: 1 base; J trimming: 6 bases; junction bases outside the gene matches: 9. The CDR3 has 17 residues. CDR1 and CDR2 from the germline V gene are SEHNR and FQNEAQ (reference sequence). The CDR3: CASSLDSRLAGRNEQFF. The CDR3 DNA sequence: TGTGCCAGCAGCTTAGATTCCCGACTAGCGGGCCGCAATGAGCAGTTCTTC.

V gene TRBV30 combines with J gene TRBJ1-2; 10 positions match TRBD1. V lost 1 base to trimming and J lost 7 bases; unmatched junction nucleotides: 9. In germline, CDR1 is GTSNPN, CDR2 SVGIG (reference sequence). The CDR3 runs to 15 residues. This CDR3 reads CAWSAPDRGDGGYTF. In DNA, the CDR3 is TGTGCCTGGAGTGCCCCGGACAGGGGGGATGGTGGCTACACCTTC.

The genes are TRBV4-1 and TRBJ1-2; D is unclear. Germline V gene data show CDR1 as MGHRA and CDR2 as YSYEKL. V gave up 4 bases and J gave up 1 base, with 16 bases separating them. The CDR3 extends over 16 amino acids. CDR3 region: CASSPRTDQYNYGYTF. CDR3 coding DNA: TGCGCCAGCAGCCCAAGGACCGACCAATATAACTATGGCTACACCTTC.

To note about this clone: The same CDR3 is also encoded by other DNA sequences in this sample. This sequence joins TRBV5-4 and TRBJ2-5; a possible D gene is TRBD2 (6 bases). CDR1 and CDR2 (germline): SGHNT, YYREEE (reference sequence). The V and J ends lost 4 bases and 4 bases respectively, with 11 bases between them. This CDR3 is 13 amino acids long. CDR3 protein: CASSPPGGETQYF. CDR3 nucleotide sequence: TGTGCCAGCAGCCCTCCCGGGGGAGAGACCCAGTACTTC.

V usage is TRBV30 and J usage is TRBJ2-7; 7 nucleotides match TRBD2. The V gene's germline CDR1 is GTSNPN and CDR2 SVGIG (reference sequence). Trimming cost V 1 base and J 4 bases; bases outside gene matches: 4. The CDR3 runs 13 residues. In DNA, the CDR3 is TGTGCCTGGAGTGGCAGCGGGATGTACGAGCAGTACTTC. Translation: CAWSGSGMYEQYF. The entire variable domain, with the rest obtained from reference TRBV30 and TRBJ2-7, is as follows: SQTIHQWPATLVQPVGSPLSLECTVEGTSNPNLYWYRQAAGRGLQLLFYSVGIGQISSEVPQNLSASRPQDRQFILSSKKLLLSDSGFYLCAWSGSGMYEQYFGPGTRLTVT.

The DNA for the CDR3 is TGTGCCAGCAGCGCCGGGACTAGCGGGCGTACCTACGAGCAGTACTTC. Amino acid sequence: CASSAGTSGRTYEQYF. The V gene is TRBV9, the J gene TRBJ2-7; 12 positions match TRBD2. J lost 2 bases, V lost 3 bases, and 6 bases had no gene match. Germline CDR1 SGDLS, CDR2 YYNGEE. This CDR3 has 16 amino acids.